Presented here are 28 T cell receptor beta chains from one specimen sequenced in a study of blood T cell repertoires in COVID-19. Profiled with immunoSEQ multiplex PCR; TCRdb holds only in-frame clones, not every one. This table holds about 78,000 clones, around 88% found once. The sequenced sample was peripheral blood. These receptors came from an elderly woman with active or convalescent COVID-19.

The chain couples TRBV7-2 to TRBJ1-2; 10 positions agree with TRBD1. Trimming removed 5 bases from V and 7 bases from J; junction bases left unmatched: 7. From germline, CDR1 is SGHTA and CDR2 FQGNSA. This CDR3 has 14 amino acids. In nucleotides, the CDR3 is TGTGCCAGCAGCCTGGACAGGGGGATGTCTGGCTACACCTTC. It is translated as CASSLDRGMSGYTF. Full variable domain (rest looked up from reference TRBV7-2 and TRBJ1-2): GAGVSQSPSNKVTEKGKDVELRCDPISGHTALYWYRQSLGQGLEFLIYFQGNSAPDKSGLPSDRFSAERTGGSVSTLTIQRTQQEDSAVYLCASSLDRGMSGYTFGSGTRLTVV.

The chain links TRBV5-6 to TRBJ2-7; 10 bases are shared with TRBD2. CDR1 is SGHDT, CDR2 YYEEEE, per germline. The CDR3 is 16 residues long. Trimming took 1 base from V and 5 from J; bases not matched to a gene: 9. CDR3 amino acids: CASSLSLTSGVNEQYF. In DNA, the CDR3 is TGTGCCAGCAGCTTGTCACTTACTAGCGGGGTCAACGAGCAGTACTTC.

This clone was seen a single time. The chain combines TRBV5-6 with TRBJ1-6, with 10 bases fitting TRBD1. CDR3 length equals 14 residues. Germline assignment: CDR1 SGHDT and CDR2 YYEEEE. V lost 2 bases to trimming and J lost 8 bases; unmatched junction nucleotides: 1. This CDR3 reads CASSFGTGDSPLHF. As DNA, the CDR3 is TGTGCCAGCAGCTTCGGGACAGGGGATTCACCCCTCCACTTT.

The chain combines TRBV30 with TRBJ1-5, with 7 positions matching TRBD1. Germline loops: CDR1 GTSNPN, CDR2 SVGIG (reference sequence). The ends lost 5 bases at V and 4 bases at J; junction bases unmatched: 5. This CDR3 has 13 residues. The DNA for the CDR3 is TGTGCCTGGGCCCGGGACAGAAATCAGCCCCAGCATTTT. The encoded protein is CAWARDRNQPQHF.

This chain connects TRBV19 to TRBJ1-2; D may be TRBD1 (5 bases). This CDR3 contains 15 residues. V shed 6 bases and J shed 0 bases, with 14 bases lying between them. The germline V gene has CDR1 LNHDA and CDR2 SQIVND (reference sequence). CDR3 DNA sequence: TGTGCCAGTAGCAGGCCCCAGGGTTCTAACTATGGCTACACCTTC. Translated, it gives CASSRPQGSNYGYTF.

The CDR3 DNA follows: TGTGCCAGCATCCCTTTTGGGGGGTATAATTCACCCCTCCACTTT. It specifies CASIPFGGYNSPLHF. The gene calls are TRBV27 and TRBJ1-6; possible D gene TRBD1, 5 bases. V was trimmed by 7 bases and J by 4 bases, leaving 14 bases between them. Germline assignment: CDR1 MNHEY and CDR2 SMNVEV (reference sequence). This CDR3 is built from 15 residues.

With regard to this clone: One end of the junction fails to match germline, which may point to a read error. J is TRBJ2-5 and V is TRBV5-1; either TRBD1 or TRBD2 may supply D (7 bases each). Per germline, CDR1 SGHRS and CDR2 YFSETQ. There are 15 residues in the CDR3. The CDR3 here is CARSRGGEPQETQYF. CDR3 DNA sequence: TGCGCCCGCAGCAGGGGGGGGGAGCCGCAAGAGACCCAGTACTTC. The complete variable domain, with remaining parts taken from reference TRBV5-1 and TRBJ2-5, reads KAGVTQTPRYLIKTRGQQVTLSCSPISGHRSVSWYQQTPGQGLQFLFEYFSETQRNKGNFPGRFSGRQFSNSRSEMNVSTLELGDSALYLCARSRGGEPQETQYFGPGTRLLVL.

V gene TRBV30 combines with J gene TRBJ1-5, with D uncertain. Looked up from germline, CDR1 is GTSNPN and CDR2 is SVGIG (reference sequence). The V and J ends lost 1 base and 3 bases respectively, with 10 bases between them. The CDR3 consists of 14 residues. The CDR3 region is CAWSGVQFNQPQHF. Here the CDR3 DNA reads TGTGCCTGGAGTGGCGTACAGTTCAATCAGCCCCAGCATTTT.

The V call is TRBV7-2, the J call TRBJ1-3; D is uncertain. Germline V gene data show CDR1 as SGHTA and CDR2 as FQGNSA. This CDR3 is built from 14 residues. V lost 4 bases and J lost 1, with 8 bases in between. CDR3 sequence: CASSYLLSGNTIYF. The CDR3 bases are TGTGCCAGCAGCTATCTCTTGTCTGGAAACACCATATATTTT.

J is TRBJ2-5 and V is TRBV15, with TRBD2 matching over 7 bases. Germline V gene sequence: CDR1 LNHNV, CDR2 YYDKDF (reference sequence). V dropped 0 bases and J dropped 6; count of bases not matched to a gene: 7. The CDR3 covers 15 residues. DNA for the CDR3: TGTGCCACCAGCAGAGATAATGGGAGGGAACAGACCCAGTACTTC. It yields the protein CATSRDNGREQTQYF.

The V call is TRBV12-3 or TRBV12-4, the J call TRBJ1-2; D gene uncertain. V was trimmed by 6 bases and J by 2 bases, leaving 10 bases between them. This CDR3 region has 13 residues. CDR3: CASRDPGNYGYTF. As DNA, the CDR3 is TGTGCCAGCAGAGACCCGGGGAACTATGGCTACACCTTC.

The genes are TRBV4-2 and TRBJ2-5, with 9 bases matching TRBD1. Trimming removed 0 bases from V and 4 bases from J; junction bases left unmatched: 12. Germline values: CDR1 LGHNA, CDR2 YNFKEQ. The CDR3 totals 18 residues. CDR3 region: CASSQEPTRRQGGETQYF. The CDR3 DNA sequence: TGTGCCAGCAGCCAAGAACCAACCCGGCGACAGGGGGGAGAGACCCAGTACTTC.

The chain joins TRBV23-1 to TRBJ2-7; weak D call: TRBD1 (6 bases). TRBV23-1 falls under the ORF class, with uncertain function. V lost 3 bases to trimming and J lost 1 base, with 19 bases between them. This CDR3 is 17 amino acids long. In DNA, the CDR3 is TGCGCCAGCAGTCACCCACAAGGGGGTTGGAGTTCCTACGAGCAGTACTTC. This translates into CASSHPQGGWSSYEQYF.

The rearrangement joins TRBV11-2 to TRBJ1-2; D not resolved. Trimming left V 5 bases short and J 3 bases short, with 7 bases between. The CDR3 runs to 12 residues. Germline V gene data show CDR1 as SGHAT and CDR2 as FQNNGV. CDR3 protein: CASSTRDYGYTF. CDR3 sequence (DNA): TGTGCCAGCAGCACCCGGGACTATGGCTACACCTTC.

V gene TRBV19 combines with J gene TRBJ1-2; 9 bases fit TRBD1. J gave up 0 bases and V 3 bases, and 14 bases lay outside the gene matches. This CDR3 has 19 residues. Germline values: CDR1 LNHDA, CDR2 SQIVND (reference sequence). The CDR3 DNA reads as TGTGCCAGTAGTATGGGGCTACGGGACAGGGTTCAAGCTAACTATGGCTACACCTTC. Its translation is CASSMGLRDRVQANYGYTF.

The CDR3 DNA sequence: TGTGCCAGCAGTCCCATGGCGGGGGGGCCTGGGTTCTTC. Protein sequence: CASSPMAGGPGFF. This chain links TRBV12-3 or TRBV12-4 with TRBJ2-1, with 9 bases fitting TRBD2. This CDR3 region has 13 residues. Trimming at V came to 5 bases and at J to 15 bases, leaving 11 bases not matched to a gene.

The J gene is TRBJ2-1, the V gene TRBV30; 7 bases fit TRBD1. This CDR3 comprises 16 residues. V lost 1 base and J lost 4; bases outside the gene matches: 10. Germline values: CDR1 GTSNPN, CDR2 SVGIG (reference sequence). DNA for the CDR3: TGTGCCTGGAGTGGGTCTCCGGACAGGCATTACAATGAGCAGTTCTTC. Translated: CAWSGSPDRHYNEQFF.

This rearrangement joins TRBV5-4 to TRBJ2-6, with unresolved D. Between the trimmed V and J ends, which lost 4 bases and 2 bases, there was a span of 13 bases. The CDR3 is 16 residues long. Germline V CDR1 and CDR2: SGHNT, YYREEE (reference sequence). The CDR3 region is CASSRDSTPGANVLTF. The DNA for the CDR3 is TGTGCCAGCAGCCGAGATAGTACCCCTGGGGCCAACGTCCTGACTTTC.

The chain joins TRBV9 to TRBJ1-3; perhaps TRBD1 as D (6 bases). Germline assignment: CDR1 SGDLS and CDR2 YYNGEE. V lost 4 bases and J 2 bases, leaving 13 bases between the germline ends. CDR3 length: 15 amino acids. The CDR3: CASSSRAGAGNTIYF. The CDR3 DNA is TGTGCCAGCAGCTCCCGAGCAGGGGCTGGAAACACCATATATTTT.

The CDR3 nucleotides are TGCGCCAGCAGCCTTACCGGGACAGGGGGAGATACGCAGTATTTT. This sequence encodes CASSLTGTGGDTQYF. V and J are TRBV5-1 and TRBJ2-3, with 11 bases matching TRBD1. With 4 bases clipped from V and 5 bases from J, the junction kept 6 bases outside the gene matches. Germline-derived CDR1 and CDR2 are SGHRS and YFSETQ. This CDR3 spans 15 amino acids.

The V gene is TRBV30, the J gene TRBJ1-1; 10 positions match TRBD1. With V trimmed by 8 bases and J by 6 bases, 6 bases remained unmatched. This CDR3 region has 12 residues. CDR1 is GTSNPN, CDR2 SVGIG, per germline (reference sequence). CDR3: CARGQGTAEAFF. The CDR3 DNA reads as TGTGCCCGGGGACAGGGGACTGCTGAAGCTTTCTTT. Combining the CDR3 with reference TRBV30 and TRBJ1-1 gives the whole variable domain SQTIHQWPATLVQPVGSPLSLECTVEGTSNPNLYWYRQAAGRGLQLLFYSVGIGQISSEVPQNLSASRPQDRQFILSSKKLLLSDSGFYLCARGQGTAEAFFGQGTRLTVV.

This clone was seen a few times. The chain uses TRBV19 and TRBJ1-3; 7 bases match TRBD1. V dropped 8 bases and J dropped 0; count of bases not matched to a gene: 4. The CDR3 has 14 amino acids. Germline V gene lookup returns CDR1 LNHDA and CDR2 SQIVND (reference sequence). The CDR3 sequence: CASWDRFSGNTIYF. DNA of the CDR3: TGTGCCAGTTGGGACAGATTCTCTGGAAACACCATATATTTT. Full variable domain (missing parts from reference TRBV19 and TRBJ1-3): DGGITQSPKYLFRKEGQNVTLSCEQNLNHDAMYWYRQDPGQGLRLIYYSQIVNDFQKGDIAEGYSVSREKKESFPLTVTSAQKNPTAFYLCASWDRFSGNTIYFGEGSWLTVV.

The rearrangement joins TRBV5-1 to TRBJ1-6; no clear D. The CDR3 is 13 residues long. Per the germline V gene, CDR1 is SGHRS and CDR2 is YFSETQ. V was pared by 5 bases and J by 11 bases, with 14 bases between. The CDR3 loop is CASSRADAAPLHF. In DNA, the CDR3 is TGCGCCAGCAGTCGCGCAGACGCGGCACCCCTCCACTTT. Filled out from reference TRBV5-1 and TRBJ1-6, the complete variable domain reads KAGVTQTPRYLIKTRGQQVTLSCSPISGHRSVSWYQQTPGQGLQFLFEYFSETQRNKGNFPGRFSGRQFSNSRSEMNVSTLELGDSALYLCASSRADAAPLHFGNGTRLTVT.

The V call is TRBV5-6, the J call TRBJ2-7, with 8 positions matching TRBD1. The CDR3 is made up of 15 amino acids. V shed 0 bases, J shed 5 bases, and the junction held 7 bases outside the gene matches. Germline V gives CDR1 SGHDT, CDR2 YYEEEE. CDR3 in DNA: TGTGCCAGCAGCTTGGGGTTAAACAGGGGGGACGAGCAGTACTTC. This translates into CASSLGLNRGDEQYF.

The V call is TRBV20-1, the J call TRBJ2-5; 11 nucleotides agree with TRBD2. This CDR3 comprises 15 residues. V trimming: 3 bases; J trimming: 0 bases; junction bases outside the gene matches: 3. The germline CDR1 and CDR2 sequences are DFQATT and SNEGSKA (reference sequence). The CDR3 reads CSASPSGGNQETQYF. CDR3 nucleotide sequence: TGCAGTGCTAGTCCTAGCGGGGGGAACCAAGAGACCCAGTACTTC.

This sequence joins TRBV19 and TRBJ2-2; 7 bases agree with TRBD1. Germline V gene data show CDR1 as LNHDA and CDR2 as SQIVND (reference sequence). Germline trimming cut 5 bases from V and 5 bases from J; bases unmatched to any gene: 8. The CDR3 spans 15 residues. CDR3 in amino acids: CASSSGQVRTGELFF. CDR3 coding DNA: TGTGCCAGTAGTTCAGGACAGGTTCGGACCGGGGAGCTGTTTTTT.

The chain combines TRBV28 with TRBJ2-3; D gene uncertain. Per germline, CDR1 MDHEN and CDR2 SYDVKM. The CDR3 sequence is 12 residues long. Between the trimmed V and J ends, which lost 4 bases and 2 bases, there was a span of 4 bases. CDR3 in DNA: TGTGCCAGCAGTTCACACACAGATACGCAGTATTTT. This encodes CASSSHTDTQYF.

The chain links TRBV7-2 to TRBJ1-2; TRBD1 matches at 10 bases. V lost 2 bases, J lost 8 bases, and 11 bases stayed unmatched. Germline values: CDR1 SGHTA, CDR2 FQGNSA. CDR3 length: 16 amino acids. The CDR3 sequence is CASSLLYRDRGSGYTF. CDR3 bases: TGTGCCAGCAGCTTATTATACCGGGACAGGGGAAGCGGCTACACCTTC.